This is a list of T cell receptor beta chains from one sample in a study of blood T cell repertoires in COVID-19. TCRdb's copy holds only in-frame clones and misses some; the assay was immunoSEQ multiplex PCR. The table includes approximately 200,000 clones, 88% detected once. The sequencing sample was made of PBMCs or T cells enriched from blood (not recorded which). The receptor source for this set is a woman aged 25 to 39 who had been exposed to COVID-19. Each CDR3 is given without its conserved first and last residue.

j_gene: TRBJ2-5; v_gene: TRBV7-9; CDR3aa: ASSLGPPTGGRRQETQY
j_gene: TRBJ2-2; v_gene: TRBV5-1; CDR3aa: ASSFRGPNTGELF
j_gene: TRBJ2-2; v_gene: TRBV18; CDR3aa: ASSPRTVNTGELF
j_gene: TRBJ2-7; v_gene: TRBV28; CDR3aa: ASSLGPVLSDEQY
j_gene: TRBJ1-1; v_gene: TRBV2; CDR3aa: ASSEANRGMAF
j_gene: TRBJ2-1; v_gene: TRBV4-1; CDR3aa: ASSLSGNYNEQF
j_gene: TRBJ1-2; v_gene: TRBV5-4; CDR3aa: ASSPGQGTYGYT
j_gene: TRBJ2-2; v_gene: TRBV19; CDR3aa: ASSTLRTSGLTGPANTGELF
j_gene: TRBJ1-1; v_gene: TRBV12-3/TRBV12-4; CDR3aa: ASSFGTAEAF
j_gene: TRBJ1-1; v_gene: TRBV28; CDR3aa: ASSPGALNTEAF
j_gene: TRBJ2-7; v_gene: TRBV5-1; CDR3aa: ASSLAQGARNEQY
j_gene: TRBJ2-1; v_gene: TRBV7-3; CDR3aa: ASSLNAGAYNEQF
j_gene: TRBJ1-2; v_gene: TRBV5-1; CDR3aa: ASSWTGGRTMGYT